The 15 T cell receptor beta chains below come from one sample, sequenced in a study of beta chain features in type 1 diabetes. Expressed TCRB transcripts got sequenced, as all isolated RNA was reverse transcribed. Sequenced by immunoSEQ multiplex PCR; TCRdb stores in-frame clones only, minus some. Of 900,000 or so clones in the sample, about a sixth were seen once. The sequenced material came from naive CD4+ T cells from blood. Every receptor here comes from a woman aged 18-29 years in good health.

The rearrangement links TRBV2 to TRBJ1-3, with D maybe TRBD1 (5 bases). Germline V gene sequence: CDR1 SNHLY, CDR2 FYNNEI. V gave up 7 bases and J gave up 0 bases, with 13 bases separating them. The CDR3 length is 15 residues. In DNA form, the CDR3 reads TGTGCCAGCACCAGGGACGGCACCTCTGGAAACACCATATATTTT. Encoded protein: CASTRDGTSGNTIYF.

Only a few counts were recorded for this clone. This chain uses TRBV12-5 with TRBJ1-1, with D hard to call. The germline V gene has CDR1 LGHNT and CDR2 FRNRAP. Trimming took off 0 bases at V and 5 bases at J, with 25 bases between the two ends. The CDR3 contains 19 residues. In nucleotides, the CDR3 is TGTGCTAGTGGTTTGGTACCAACTCAGCCCTCGGAAGGCAGGACTGAAGCTTTCTTT. This codes for CASGLVPTQPSEGRTEAFF. Full variable domain (rest looked up from reference TRBV12-5 and TRBJ1-1): DARVTQTPRHKVTEMGQEVTMRCQPILGHNTVFWYRQTMMQGLELLAYFRNRAPLDDSGMPKDRFSAEMPDATLATLKIQPSEPRDSAVYFCASGLVPTQPSEGRTEAFFGQGTRLTVV.

In its sample, this clone was seen many times. V is TRBV21-1 and J is TRBJ2-2; TRBD2, the table's D call, lacks a check against the DNA. TRBV21-1 is noted as a pseudogene. The CDR3 is made up of 16 amino acids. CDR3 sequence reads: CASSKRGSGNTGELFF. The CDR3 DNA sequence: TGTGCCAGCAGCAAACGTGGTAGCGGGAACACCGGGGAGCTGTTTTTT.

This clone was counted only a few times. The chain uses TRBV25-1 and TRBJ2-5; D is perhaps TRBD2 (7 bases). CDR3 length equals 14 residues. Trimming cost V 8 bases and J 4 bases, with 17 bases left between them. Germline CDR1 is MGHDK and CDR2 is SYGVNS. The CDR3 nucleotides are TGTGCCAGCGGGGAGGCGGGGGCCCGAGAGACCCAGTACTTC. Translated, it gives CASGEAGARETQYF.

This clone occurred a few times. This chain joins TRBV4-2 and TRBJ2-2; D gene ambiguous. Germline lookup yields CDR1 LGHNA and CDR2 YNFKEQ. The CDR3 totals 13 residues. Trimming left V 2 bases short and J 6 bases short, with 7 bases between. The CDR3: CASSQRWPGELFF. The CDR3 coding sequence is TGTGCCAGCAGCCAACGTTGGCCCGGGGAGCTGTTTTTT.

This clone has more than one count but fewer than ten. The chain carries TRBV4-1 and TRBJ1-1; D is unclear. The germline V gene has CDR1 MGHRA and CDR2 YSYEKL. The V end was cut by 2 bases, the J end by 3 bases, with 13 bases between. The CDR3 spans 15 residues. CDR3 DNA: TGCGCCAGCAGCCAACTTACAGCGCGATACACTGAAGCTTTCTTT. Encoded protein: CASSQLTARYTEAFF.

This sequence joins TRBV18 and TRBJ1-4; D is undetermined. V gave up 0 bases and J gave up 0 bases, with 11 bases separating them. CDR1 is KGHSH and CDR2 is LQKENI in the germline V gene. CDR3 length: 17 residues. The CDR3: CASSPPYPGPTNEKLFF. The CDR3 DNA reads as TGTGCCAGCTCACCACCATACCCGGGCCCAACTAATGAAAAACTGTTTTTT.

This clone was seen a handful of times. The V and J genes are TRBV5-4 and TRBJ2-1; 8 bases map to TRBD2. Germline V gene lookup returns CDR1 SGHNT and CDR2 YYREEE (reference sequence). The CDR3 consists of 15 residues. The ends lost 7 bases at V and 4 bases at J; junction bases unmatched: 10. CDR3 amino acids: CASQPGAGVYNEQFF. DNA of the CDR3: TGTGCCAGCCAGCCCGGAGCGGGAGTGTACAATGAGCAGTTCTTC.

This clone showed up just a few times. J is TRBJ2-1 and V is TRBV9; D is unclear. The CDR3 contains 13 residues. The germline V and J ends were trimmed by 4 bases and 6 bases, with 11 bases remaining between them. Looked up from germline, CDR1 is SGDLS and CDR2 is YYNGEE. The CDR3 sequence: CASSIGPSNEQFF. Here the CDR3 DNA reads TGTGCCAGCAGCATCGGGCCATCCAATGAGCAGTTCTTC.

This clone was counted between two and nine times. This chain uses TRBV5-1 with TRBJ2-1; 7 positions agree with TRBD2. This CDR3 comprises 16 residues. Trimming at V came to 0 bases and at J to 9 bases, leaving 12 bases not matched to a gene. The germline V gene has CDR1 SGHRS and CDR2 YFSETQ. CDR3 region: CASSLASGGRPGEQFF. CDR3 in DNA: TGCGCCAGCAGCTTGGCTTCCGGCGGGAGACCGGGTGAGCAGTTCTTC.

The chain employs TRBV27 and TRBJ2-5; D gene unclear. The germline V gene has CDR1 MNHEY and CDR2 SMNVEV (reference sequence). The length of the CDR3 is 13 residues. The V end was cut by 0 bases, the J end by 2 bases, with 4 bases between. The CDR3 DNA follows: TGTGCCAGCAGTTTATCGATACAAGAGACCCAGTACTTC. This encodes CASSLSIQETQYF.

This clone was seen a single time. The rearrangement joins TRBV18 to TRBJ2-7, with D possibly TRBD1 on 6 matching bases. Germline assignment: CDR1 KGHSH and CDR2 LQKENI. This CDR3 has 16 residues. V lost 2 bases and J 0 bases, leaving 14 bases between the germline ends. The CDR3 coding sequence is TGTGCCAGCTCACCATCAGCGACAGGCGTCTCCTACGAGCAGTACTTC. This sequence encodes CASSPSATGVSYEQYF. The variable domain in full, with the rest retrieved from reference TRBV18 and TRBJ2-7, is NAGVMQNPRHLVRRRGQEARLRCSPMKGHSHVYWYRQLPEEGLKFMVYLQKENIIDESGMPKERFSAEFPKEGPSILRIQQVVRGDSAAYFCASSPSATGVSYEQYFGPGTRLTVT.

Only a few counts were recorded for this clone. This chain links TRBV27 with TRBJ1-1; 9 bases line up with TRBD1. The CDR3 loop spans 14 amino acids. V was pared by 5 bases and J by 7 bases, with 8 bases of the junction left unmatched. Germline lookup yields CDR1 MNHEY and CDR2 SMNVEV (reference sequence). CDR3 region: CASSPRQGGIEAFF. In DNA, the CDR3 is TGTGCCAGCAGTCCACGACAGGGGGGTATTGAAGCTTTCTTT.

This sequence joins TRBV4-2 and TRBJ2-1, with a weak D call TRBD2 (5 bases). Looked up from germline, CDR1 is LGHNA and CDR2 is YNFKEQ. This CDR3 contains 14 residues. Trimming left V 2 bases short and J 10 bases short, with 15 bases between. The CDR3 protein is CASSQNPLVLEQFF. DNA for the CDR3: TGTGCCAGCAGCCAAAACCCACTAGTTCTAGAGCAGTTCTTC.

This clone turned up a few times. The V gene is TRBV7-9, the J gene TRBJ1-4; D possibly corresponds to TRBD1 (6 bases). Germline-derived CDR1 and CDR2 are SEHNR and FQNEAQ (reference sequence). The CDR3 consists of 15 residues. V was shortened by 4 bases and J by 7 bases, with 16 bases between the two germline ends. CDR3 protein: CASSSGGLGVEKLFF. The CDR3 DNA reads TGTGCCAGCAGCTCCGGGGGGCTTGGAGTTGAAAAACTGTTTTTT.